Reported below is one T cell receptor beta chain. Authors' data handling: Estimation of nucleated cell counts was performed using reference gene primer amplification. Some clones are missing from TCRdb's copy, which holds only in-frame ones; the method was immunoSEQ multiplex PCR. That table is the source of V, J and clone size, and D and trimming were worked out from the DNA. The table includes about 160,000 clones, about 80% detected once. This entry is derived from a study of blood T cell repertoires in COVID-19. Study at large: Sites across the United States, Italy and Spain contributed samples from acute and convalescent COVID-19. Nucleic acid was either cDNA or gDNA, and it came from T cells, B-cell-depleted T cells, or PBMCs.

The specimen was peripheral blood. The clonotype originates from a woman aged 80 or older with acute or convalescent COVID-19.

CDR3 sequence reads: CASRGEVKETQYF. DNA of the CDR3: TGCGCCAGCAGGGGAGAAGTGAAAGAGACCCAGTACTTC. V and J are TRBV5-1 and TRBJ2-5; tentative D call: TRBD2 (5 bases). The germline CDR1 and CDR2 sequences are SGHRS and YFSETQ. The CDR3 contains 13 residues. V dropped 5 bases and J dropped 3 bases, with 11 bases sitting between them.